A selection of T cell receptor beta chains follows, all from one sample in a study of cytomegalovirus exposure and HLA in healthy donors. Measured with immunoSEQ multiplex PCR; TCRdb has only the in-frame clones, and not every one. The sample holds around 170,000 clones, approximately 81% seen once. Sequenced material: PBMCs. The source is a man aged 18 to 29 in good health and CMV-seropositive. Both conserved end residues are part of each CDR3. Fields, in order: CDR3 DNA, CDR3 protein, clone size, V gene, D gene, J gene. The D gene is left open where the match is weak. Rows may omit the clone size; those that give it use once, few, many or a size class.

CDR3nt: TGTGCCAGCAGTGAAGAAGGGACAGGGGTCAATGAGCAGTTCTTC
CDR3aa: CASSEEGTGVNEQFF
abundance: -
v_gene: TRBV2
d_gene: TRBD1
j_gene: TRBJ2-1

CDR3nt: TGTGCCAGCAGCTTACTAGTGATGGATGAGCAGTTCTTC
CDR3aa: CASSLLVMDEQFF
abundance: -
v_gene: TRBV5-6
d_gene: -
j_gene: TRBJ2-1

CDR3nt: TGTGCCGCTATGTCGCTACGGGTCCTCCACTTT
CDR3aa: CAAMSLRVLHF
abundance: -
v_gene: TRBV6-1
d_gene: -
j_gene: TRBJ1-6

CDR3nt: TGTGCCAGCAGCCAAACTAGCGGGAGAAACATTCAGTACTTC
CDR3aa: CASSQTSGRNIQYF
abundance: -
v_gene: TRBV2
d_gene: TRBD2
j_gene: TRBJ2-4

CDR3nt: TGCGCCAGCACTGGAGGGGACACTGAAGCTTTCTTT
CDR3aa: CASTGGDTEAFF
abundance: few
v_gene: TRBV10-2
d_gene: -
j_gene: TRBJ1-1

CDR3nt: TGTGCCAGCGAGCGGGGCCAGAATCAGCCCCAGCATTTT
CDR3aa: CASERGQNQPQHF
abundance: few
v_gene: TRBV6-6
d_gene: -
j_gene: TRBJ1-5

CDR3nt: TGTGCCAGCAGTTACGGCAGGGGATCCTACGAGCAGTACTTC
CDR3aa: CASSYGRGSYEQYF
abundance: -
v_gene: TRBV6-5
d_gene: -
j_gene: TRBJ2-7

CDR3nt: TGTGCCAGCAGCTTAGCGCGCCCTGAAGCTTTCTTT
CDR3aa: CASSLARPEAFF
abundance: -
v_gene: TRBV7-9
d_gene: -
j_gene: TRBJ1-1

CDR3nt: TGTGCCTGGGTACAGGGGAACTATGGCTACACCTTC
CDR3aa: CAWVQGNYGYTF
abundance: -
v_gene: TRBV30
d_gene: TRBD1
j_gene: TRBJ1-2

CDR3nt: TGTGCCAGCAGGGATCGACAGGGAAGCACAGATACGCAGTATTTT
CDR3aa: CASRDRQGSTDTQYF
abundance: -
v_gene: TRBV6-1
d_gene: TRBD1
j_gene: TRBJ2-3